These 21 T cell receptor beta chains were sequenced from one sample in a study of T-cell memory formation after mild COVID-19. TCRdb reprocessed the 5' RACE reads via MiXCR and lists one record per CDR3 protein. This sample has about 180,000 distinct CDR3 sequences, with 18% found just once. Input material: PBMCs or a T cell subset sorted from them (not recorded which). Receptors were obtained from a man between 18 and 35 years old who had mild COVID-19 (a few samples of this study predate the infection). Cell type and time point are not known.

This clonotype was counted a few times. The chain employs TRBV4-1 and TRBJ1-2; the match to TRBD1 covers 10 bases. CDR3 size: 15 residues. After removal of 2 bases from V and 4 bases from J, the junction contained 4 bases not matched to a gene. CDR1 and CDR2 from the germline V gene are MGHRA and YSYEKL. CDR3 bases: TGCGCCAGCAGCCAATGGACAGGGGGAATCTATGGCTACACCTTC. It codes for CASSQWTGGIYGYTF.

The chain uses TRBV7-2 and TRBJ1-1, with D tentatively TRBD1 (5 bases). Germline CDR1 is SGHTA and CDR2 is FQGNSA. The CDR3 runs to 13 residues. Trimming pared 3 bases from V and 4 bases from J, leaving 9 bases between. The CDR3 reads CASSFLGGTEAFF. The CDR3 nucleotides read TGTGCCAGCAGCTTTCTTGGGGGCACTGAAGCTTTCTTT.

This sequence joins TRBV5-5 and TRBJ1-5, with 9 bases lining up with TRBD1. CDR1 is SGHKS, CDR2 YYEKEE, per germline (reference sequence). This CDR3 is built from 15 residues. V was pared by 4 bases and J by 7 bases, with 9 bases of the junction left unmatched. CDR3 bases: TGTGCCAGCAGCAGCCGGACAGGGGTAGGGCAGCCCCAGCATTTT. Translating it yields CASSSRTGVGQPQHF.

This clonotype was seen more than once but under ten times. The rearrangement joins TRBV19 to TRBJ1-2; D may be TRBD1 (5 bases). V was pared by 0 bases and J by 6 bases, with 14 bases between. This CDR3 region has 15 residues. Germline CDR1 reads LNHDA; CDR2 reads SQIVND (reference sequence). The CDR3 coding sequence is TGTGCCAGTAGTATAGAAGGCAGGGACCGACATGGCTACACCTTC. It is translated as CASSIEGRDRHGYTF. The full variable domain, its missing parts supplied by reference TRBV19 and TRBJ1-2, is DGGITQSPKYLFRKEGQNVTLSCEQNLNHDAMYWYRQDPGQGLRLIYYSQIVNDFQKGDIAEGYSVSREKKESFPLTVTSAQKNPTAFYLCASSIEGRDRHGYTFGSGTRLTVV.

This CDR3 reads CASSLALAVSTDTQYF. The DNA of the CDR3 is TGCGCCAGCAGCTTGGCCCTAGCGGTTAGCACAGATACGCAGTATTTT. This sequence joins TRBV5-1 and TRBJ2-3; 7 positions match TRBD2. Trimming at V came to 0 bases and at J to 0 bases, leaving 4 bases not matched to a gene. From germline, CDR1 is SGHRS and CDR2 YFSETQ. This CDR3 is built from 16 residues.

In this sample, this clonotype turned up once. The J gene is TRBJ1-1, the V gene TRBV4-3; D is undetermined. Germline assignment: CDR1 LGHNA and CDR2 YSLEER. This CDR3 region has 16 residues. V lost 1 base and J 1 base, leaving 13 bases between the germline ends. CDR3 coding DNA: TGCGCCAGCAGCCAAGTAGGGCGGGGAAGGAACACTGAAGCTTTCTTT. Translating it yields CASSQVGRGRNTEAFF.

This clonotype has a handful of counts. This chain joins TRBV7-6 and TRBJ2-5; a possible D gene is TRBD1 (6 bases). V lost 1 base and J 4 bases, leaving 13 bases between the germline ends. The CDR3 consists of 15 residues. Germline V gene sequence: CDR1 SGHVS, CDR2 FNYEAQ. This chain's CDR3 is CASSLDPGQPETQYF. CDR3 bases: TGTGCCAGCAGCTTAGACCCTGGACAGCCAGAGACCCAGTACTTC.

The chain couples TRBV9 to TRBJ2-3; no reliable D call. Trimming pared 7 bases from V and 2 bases from J, leaving 14 bases between. This CDR3 region has 14 residues. The germline CDR1 and CDR2 sequences are SGDLS and YYNGEE. CDR3 nucleotides: TGTGCCAGCGGACCGGGCCATCACACAGATACGCAGTATTTT. Amino acid sequence: CASGPGHHTDTQYF. The whole variable domain, filled in from reference TRBV9 and TRBJ2-3, reads DSGVTQTPKHLITATGQRVTLRCSPRSGDLSVYWYQQSLDQGLQFLIQYYNGEERAKGNILERFSAQQFPDLHSELNLSSLELGDSALYFCASGPGHHTDTQYFGPGTRLTVL.

The rearrangement links TRBV19 to TRBJ2-2; D is tentatively TRBD1 or TRBD2 (6 bases each). This CDR3 has 14 amino acids. Trimming cost V 6 bases and J 4 bases, with 12 bases left between them. Germline assignment: CDR1 LNHDA and CDR2 SQIVND (reference sequence). The CDR3 nucleotides read TGTGCCAGTAGAAACAGGGAGGTCACCGGGGAGCTGTTTTTT. This encodes CASRNREVTGELFF. Drawing the rest from reference TRBV19 and TRBJ2-2, the complete variable domain is DGGITQSPKYLFRKEGQNVTLSCEQNLNHDAMYWYRQDPGQGLRLIYYSQIVNDFQKGDIAEGYSVSREKKESFPLTVTSAQKNPTAFYLCASRNREVTGELFFGEGSRLTVL.

The genes are TRBV5-1 and TRBJ1-2; no reliable D call. Trimming took off 4 bases at V and 4 bases at J, with 11 bases between the two ends. CDR3 length equals 13 residues. Per the germline V gene, CDR1 is SGHRS and CDR2 is YFSETQ. Written as DNA, the CDR3 is TGCGCCAGCAGCGCTGGACCTAGCTATGGCTACACCTTC. It encodes CASSAGPSYGYTF. The whole variable domain, filled in from reference TRBV5-1 and TRBJ1-2, reads KAGVTQTPRYLIKTRGQQVTLSCSPISGHRSVSWYQQTPGQGLQFLFEYFSETQRNKGNFPGRFSGRQFSNSRSEMNVSTLELGDSALYLCASSAGPSYGYTFGSGTRLTVV.

This rearrangement joins TRBV7-6 to TRBJ2-5; D tentatively fits TRBD1 or TRBD2 (5 bases each). The V end lost 1 base, the J end lost 1 base, and 19 bases lay between the germline ends. Germline V gene sequence: CDR1 SGHVS, CDR2 FNYEAQ. The CDR3 consists of 18 residues. The CDR3 DNA is TGTGCCAGCAGCTTAGGGAACGCAGGGACGGTAGGCCAAGAGACCCAGTACTTC. Its protein is CASSLGNAGTVGQETQYF.

This clonotype has a handful of counts. The V call is TRBV5-6, the J call TRBJ2-7; 8 bases map to TRBD1. Germline V CDR1 and CDR2: SGHDT, YYEEEE. The J segment lost 6 bases and the V segment lost 0 bases, leaving 2 bases of the junction unmatched. The CDR3 loop spans 13 amino acids. The CDR3 protein is CASSLGQGSEQYF. The CDR3 DNA reads as TGTGCCAGCAGCTTGGGACAGGGGAGCGAGCAGTACTTC.

Only a few counts were recorded for this clonotype. This chain uses TRBV5-1 with TRBJ1-1, with 7 nucleotides matching TRBD1. Unmatched junction bases numbered 9, after V lost 2 bases and J lost 5 bases. The CDR3 spans 15 residues. Germline lookup yields CDR1 SGHRS and CDR2 YFSETQ. The CDR3 coding sequence is TGCGCCAGCAGCTTTACAGGGGAGAGAAAAACTGAAGCTTTCTTT. It translates to CASSFTGERKTEAFF.

The table lists this clonotype with a few counts. The V and J genes are TRBV11-1 and TRBJ2-3, with 8 bases aligning to TRBD2. V shed 7 bases and J 4 bases; nucleotides not matched to a gene: 4. The CDR3 runs 13 residues. CDR1 is SGHAT, CDR2 FQDESV, per germline (reference sequence). Here the CDR3 DNA reads TGTGCCAGCACCCTGCGGGGGGCAGATACGCAGTATTTT. Its translation: CASTLRGADTQYF.

This clonotype was counted only a few times. This chain links TRBV20-1 with TRBJ1-2, with 9 bases identical to TRBD1. The length of the CDR3 is 13 residues. Trimming took 6 bases from V and 4 from J; bases not matched to a gene: 6. Germline assignment: CDR1 DFQATT and CDR2 SNEGSKA (reference sequence). CDR3 bases: TGCAGTGCCCGGACAGGGGCGGGCTATGGCTACACCTTC. Its protein product is CSARTGAGYGYTF.

This clonotype occurred many times. DNA for the CDR3: TGCAGCGTGGTACAGGGTTTCGCTCCTTCGAACACCGGGGAGCTGTTTTTT. Translated: CSVVQGFAPSNTGELFF. The rearrangement joins TRBV29-1 to TRBJ2-2, with a possible D match to TRBD1 (6 bases). The CDR3 runs 17 residues. Germline CDR1 is SQVTM and CDR2 is ANQGSEA. V gave up 6 bases and J gave up 0 bases, with 20 bases separating them.

CDR3 nucleotide sequence: TGCAGTGCTAGAGACCTCAGGGGGGTTGAACAGCCCCAGCATTTT. It encodes CSARDLRGVEQPQHF. The chain recombines TRBV20-1 with TRBJ1-5, with 7 bases identical to TRBD1. CDR3 length: 15 residues. V shed 0 bases, J shed 7 bases, and the junction held 9 bases outside the gene matches. Germline V gene data show CDR1 as DFQATT and CDR2 as SNEGSKA (reference sequence).

The V gene is TRBV20-1, the J gene TRBJ2-7, with TRBD1 identical over 9 bases. Trimming at V came to 6 bases and at J to 3 bases, leaving 6 bases not matched to a gene. The CDR3 contains 13 residues. Per germline, CDR1 DFQATT and CDR2 SNEGSKA (reference sequence). The CDR3 here is CSAGTGGDYEQYV. The CDR3 nucleotides read TGCAGTGCAGGAACAGGGGGCGACTACGAGCAGTACGTC.

This clonotype was detected a few times. V and J are TRBV5-5 and TRBJ2-2, with no clear D. The CDR3 runs to 15 residues. Trimming removed 4 bases from V and 0 bases from J, with 10 bases in between. From germline, CDR1 is SGHKS and CDR2 YYEKEE (reference sequence). CDR3 in amino acids: CASSVAGSNTGELFF. CDR3 DNA sequence: TGTGCCAGCAGCGTCGCCGGATCGAACACCGGGGAGCTGTTTTTT.

This clonotype was seen only a few times. V and J are TRBV6-2 or TRBV6-3 and TRBJ1-2; D gene uncertain. This CDR3 has 11 amino acids. Trimming removed 2 bases from V and 8 bases from J, with 6 bases in between. Germline V gene lookup returns CDR1 MNHEY and CDR2 SVGEGT. Written as DNA, the CDR3 is TGTGCCAGCAGTTACGATCTCGGCTACACCTTC. This codes for CASSYDLGYTF.

The chain joins TRBV5-1 to TRBJ2-6; D uncertain. The CDR3 length is 17 residues. Between the trimmed V and J ends, which lost 0 bases and 0 bases, there was a span of 10 bases. Germline CDR1 is SGHRS and CDR2 is YFSETQ. The CDR3 protein is CASSLARSNSGANVLTF. CDR3 in DNA: TGCGCCAGCAGCTTGGCCCGCAGTAACTCTGGGGCCAACGTCCTGACTTTC.